The rows below give T cell receptor beta chains drawn from one sample of a study of beta chain features in type 1 diabetes. Profiling relied on immunoSEQ multiplex PCR, and the TCRdb table lists in-frame clones only, not all of them. The data show 150,000 to 200,000 clones, almost 65% seen once. The material sequenced was naive CD4+ T cells from blood. These receptors originate from a man between 25 and 39 years old with type 1 diabetes. The CDR3 runs from the conserved cysteine through the conserved F or W. The D gene is left open where the match is weak. Size tells how often a clone was seen (once, few, many) or the class of an expanded clone, and some rows leave it out.

NA,TRBJ1-1,TRBV7-2,NA,TGTGCCAGCAGCCCTGGGACACGGAGCTTCACTGAAGCTTTCTTT,CASSPGTRSFTEAFF
TRBD1,TRBJ2-5,TRBV28,NA,TGTGCCAGCAGACAGGGGCTGGTCCAAGAGACCCAGTACTTC,CASRQGLVQETQYF
NA,TRBJ1-2,TRBV5-1,few,TGCGCCAGCAGCTGGGACGCCACTAACTATGGCTACACCTTC,CASSWDATNYGYTF
NA,TRBJ2-7,TRBV29-1,NA,TGCAGCGGCGAGTACTACGAGCAGTACTTC,CSGEYYEQYF
TRBD1,TRBJ2-2,TRBV19,NA,TGTGCCAGTAGTATTCGAAGGACAGGGCGAACCGGGGAGCTGTTTTTT,CASSIRRTGRTGELFF
TRBD2,TRBJ2-3,TRBV30,NA,TGTGCCGGGACTAGCGGGGGCCGGGGCACAGATACGCAGTATTTT,CAGTSGGRGTDTQYF
NA,TRBJ2-1,TRBV2,few,TGTGCCAGGGGCTCCTACAATGAGCAGTTCTTC,CARGSYNEQFF
NA,TRBJ2-5,TRBV6-5,NA,TGTGCCAGCAGTTACCGGGCGGCAGCGAGAGAGACCCAGTACTTC,CASSYRAAARETQYF
TRBD1,TRBJ1-3,TRBV7-2,NA,TGTGCCAGCAGCTTAGCAGTGACAGGGAGCTCTGGAAACACCATATATTTT,CASSLAVTGSSGNTIYF
NA,TRBJ1-1,TRBV29-1,NA,TGCAGCGTTGAAGGGCAGGGGGAAGCTTTCTTT,CSVEGQGEAFF
NA,TRBJ1-2,TRBV2,NA,TGTGCCAGCAGTGAAGCGCAAGGTTCAGGTGGCTACACCTTC,CASSEAQGSGGYTF
NA,TRBJ2-1,TRBV6-5,NA,TGTGCCAGCAGTGTCGACGGAACCGATGTCCATGAGCAGTTCTTC,CASSVDGTDVHEQFF
NA,TRBJ2-5,TRBV29-1,few,TGCAGCGTTGAAAAGGGGGAGGCCCAGTACTTC,CSVEKGEAQYF
NA,TRBJ1-2,TRBV7-2,NA,TGTGCCAGCAGCACAGGAGGGCAGGGTAACGTCTATGGCTACACCTTC,CASSTGGQGNVYGYTF
NA,TRBJ2-7,TRBV7-9,NA,TGTGCCAGCAGCCAGACGGGGACCAGCTTCTACGAGCAGTACTTC,CASSQTGTSFYEQYF
NA,TRBJ1-5,TRBV30,NA,TGTGCCTGGAGTGTAGGGTCGGGGAACCAGCCCCAGCATTTT,CAWSVGSGNQPQHF
NA,TRBJ2-5,TRBV18,NA,TGTGCCAGCTCACTTACAGGGAGGGAGACCCAGTACTTC,CASSLTGRETQYF
NA,TRBJ1-5,TRBV30,NA,TGTGCCTGGAGCCTCGGCAAGTGGACTCAGCCCCAGCATTTT,CAWSLGKWTQPQHF
TRBD1,TRBJ1-6,TRBV7-9,few,TGTGCCAGCAGCTTACCGACAGGGGCGGTCTCACCCCTCCACTTT,CASSLPTGAVSPLHF
NA,TRBJ1-5,TRBV28,NA,TGTGCCAGCAGCTCCGATCAGCCCCAGCATTTT,CASSSDQPQHF
NA,TRBJ1-1,TRBV6-5,NA,TGTGCCAGCAGTTACAGGGGGAACACTGAAGCTTTCTTT,CASSYRGNTEAFF
NA,TRBJ2-5,TRBV21-1,NA,TGTGCCAGCAGCTCCCGGGACAAGGGCTGGGAGACCCAGTACTTC,CASSSRDKGWETQYF
TRBD1,TRBJ2-1,TRBV29-1,once,TGCAGCGGCCGGGACAGGGTAAATGAGCAGTTCTTC,CSGRDRVNEQFF
NA,TRBJ1-2,TRBV7-9,few,TGTGCCAGCAGCTTAGCGCTAACAGAGGGAGGCTACACCTTC,CASSLALTEGGYTF
NA,TRBJ2-1,TRBV20-1,NA,TGCAGTGCTAGAGACGGGCCCCTAGTGTTCTTC,CSARDGPLVFF
NA,TRBJ2-1,TRBV2,NA,TGTGCCAGCACGGCCACGGAGAAGTACAATGAGCAGTTCTTC,CASTATEKYNEQFF
NA,TRBJ2-5,TRBV25-1,NA,TGTGCCAGCCTCGGCGTCCAAGAGACCCAGTACTTC,CASLGVQETQYF
TRBD1,TRBJ2-4,TRBV20-1,NA,TGCAGTGCTGGGACAGTTAACATTCAGTACTTC,CSAGTVNIQYF
NA,TRBJ2-1,TRBV27,NA,TGTGCCAGCAGTACACGACAGGGAGGGTCCTACAATGAGCAGTTCTTC,CASSTRQGGSYNEQFF